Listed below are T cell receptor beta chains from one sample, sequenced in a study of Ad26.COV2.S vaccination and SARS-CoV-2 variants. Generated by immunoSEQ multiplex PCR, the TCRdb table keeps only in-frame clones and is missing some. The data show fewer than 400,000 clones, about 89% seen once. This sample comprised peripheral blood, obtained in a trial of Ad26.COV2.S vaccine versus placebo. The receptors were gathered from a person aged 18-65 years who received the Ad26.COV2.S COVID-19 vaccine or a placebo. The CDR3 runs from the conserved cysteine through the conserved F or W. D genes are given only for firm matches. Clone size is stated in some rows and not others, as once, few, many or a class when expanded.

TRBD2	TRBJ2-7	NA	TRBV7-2	TGTGCCAGCAGCTTAGTCGGACTAGCGGGAGGTCCTAGTCAGTACTTC	CASSLVGLAGGPSQYF
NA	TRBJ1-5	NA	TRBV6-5	TGTGCCAGCAGTTACTCGTCTAGGCAGCCCCAGCATTTT	CASSYSSRQPQHF
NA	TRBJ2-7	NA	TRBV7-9	TGTGCCAGCAGCTTAGCGGGAGAGACTGGCGAGCAGTACTTC	CASSLAGETGEQYF
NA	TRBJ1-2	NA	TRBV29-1	TGCAGCGTGTCCATCGGCAACTATGGCTACACCTTC	CSVSIGNYGYTF
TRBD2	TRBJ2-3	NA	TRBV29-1	TGCAGCGTGGGACTAGCGGCAAGGACAGATACGCAGTATTTT	CSVGLAARTDTQYF
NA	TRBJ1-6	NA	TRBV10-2	TGCGCCAGCAGTGCTTCGGGCCCAACGATTGGATCACCCCTCCACTTT	CASSASGPTIGSPLHF
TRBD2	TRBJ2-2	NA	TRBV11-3	TGTGCCAGCAGCCAGCGGGGGCCCCCCGGGGAGCTGTTTTTT	CASSQRGPPGELFF
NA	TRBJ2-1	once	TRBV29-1	TGCAGCGTTGAGGGGGGCTACAATGAGCAGTTCTTC	CSVEGGYNEQFF
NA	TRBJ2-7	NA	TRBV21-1	TGTGCCAGCAGCAAATCGGCCCGGAAGGATCAGCGGGAGGTGCCGGCGCAGTACTTC	CASSKSARKDQREVPAQYF
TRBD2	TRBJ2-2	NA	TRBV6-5	TGTGCCAGCAGACGGGAGGATCGGACCGGGGAGCTGTTTTTT	CASRREDRTGELFF
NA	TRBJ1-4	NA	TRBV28	TGTGCCAGCAGTTCTCTCAGGGGCAGTCGGGATGAAAAACTGTTTTTT	CASSSLRGSRDEKLFF
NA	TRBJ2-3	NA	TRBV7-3	TGTGCCAGCAGCTTAGAAGCCAGGGGTAGGACAGATACGCAGTATTTT	CASSLEARGRTDTQYF
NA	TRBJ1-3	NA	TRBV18	TGTGCCAGCTCACCACGGGAGACATTCGGAAACACCATATATTTT	CASSPRETFGNTIYF
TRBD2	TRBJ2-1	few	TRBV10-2	TGCGCCAGCACTTTAGCGGGAGGGGTGAATGAGCAGTTCTTC	CASTLAGGVNEQFF
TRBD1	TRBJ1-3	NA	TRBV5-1	TGCGCCAGCAGCCCGACAGGGCCCTCTGGAAACACCATATATTTT	CASSPTGPSGNTIYF
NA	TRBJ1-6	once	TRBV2	TGTGCCAGCAGTGAGGGTAGATGGGACAATTCACCCCTCCACTTT	CASSEGRWDNSPLHF
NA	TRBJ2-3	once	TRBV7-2	TGTGCCAGCAGCTTAGTCGGTACAGGGTTCGCAGATACGCAGTATTTT	CASSLVGTGFADTQYF
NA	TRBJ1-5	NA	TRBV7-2	TGTGCCAGCAGGGATGAGGGGGGAAGCAATCAGCCCCAGCATTTT	CASRDEGGSNQPQHF
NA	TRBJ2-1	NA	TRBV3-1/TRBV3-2	TGTGCCAGCAGCCAAGGCGGTGGGAGTTTCGGCAATGAGCAGTTCTTC	CASSQGGGSFGNEQFF
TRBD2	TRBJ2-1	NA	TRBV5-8	TGTGCCAGCAGCCTAACTAGCGCAGGGAATGAGCAGTTCTTC	CASSLTSAGNEQFF
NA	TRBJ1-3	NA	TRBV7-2	TGTGCCAGCAGCCAAATGACAGGCGCGGGAAACACCATATATTTT	CASSQMTGAGNTIYF
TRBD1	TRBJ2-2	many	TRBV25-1	TGTGCCAGCAGTGTCCGGACAGGGGTGGACACCGGGGAGCTGTTTTTT	CASSVRTGVDTGELFF
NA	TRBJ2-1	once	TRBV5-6	TGTGCCAGCAGCTTGGTCCAGGGCTACAATGAGCAGTTCTTC	CASSLVQGYNEQFF
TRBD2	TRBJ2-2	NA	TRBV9	TGTGCCAGCAGCGCGACTAGCGGGTTCACCGGGGAGCTGTTTTTT	CASSATSGFTGELFF
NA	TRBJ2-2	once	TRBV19	TGTGCCAGTAGTATCGGGGCAGTGAACACCGGGGAGCTGTTTTTT	CASSIGAVNTGELFF
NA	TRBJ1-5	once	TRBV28	TGTGCCAGCAGTTTAGGCGAAGGGCTTCCTAATCAGCCCCAGCATTTT	CASSLGEGLPNQPQHF
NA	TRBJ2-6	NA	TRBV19	TGTGCCAGTAGTATAGGAGTGACTGGGGCCAACGTCCTGACTTTC	CASSIGVTGANVLTF
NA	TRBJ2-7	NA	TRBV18	TGTGCCAGCTCACCTGCTTCGCGTGAGCAGTACTTC	CASSPASREQYF
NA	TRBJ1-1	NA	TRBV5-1	TGCGCCAGCAGCTTGGGGGCACCAGCCTCTGAAGCTTTCTTT	CASSLGAPASEAFF
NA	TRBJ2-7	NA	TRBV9	TGTGCCAGCAGCAACCAGAGGAACGAGCAGTACTTC	CASSNQRNEQYF
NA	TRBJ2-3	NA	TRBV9	TGTGCCAGCAGCTCCAGGGATTATAGCACAGATACGCAGTATTTT	CASSSRDYSTDTQYF
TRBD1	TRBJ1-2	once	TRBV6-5	TGTGCCAGCAGTCTGAGGACAGGAGACTATGGCTACACCTTC	CASSLRTGDYGYTF
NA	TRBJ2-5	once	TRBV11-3	TGTGCCAGCAGCTTCTCAGGGGAAGAGACCCAGTACTTC	CASSFSGEETQYF
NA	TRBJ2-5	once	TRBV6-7	TGTGCCAGCAGCCCCTCGGACAGTCAGGAGACCCAGTACTTC	CASSPSDSQETQYF
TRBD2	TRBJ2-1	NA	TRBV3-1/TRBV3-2	TGTGCCAGCAGCCGCGATACCTGGACTAGCGGGAGCAATGAGCAGTTCTTC	CASSRDTWTSGSNEQFF
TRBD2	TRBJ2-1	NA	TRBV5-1	TGCGCCAGCAGCTTGGTCTCTAGCGGGACCTACAATGAGCAGTTCTTC	CASSLVSSGTYNEQFF
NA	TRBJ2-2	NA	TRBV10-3	TGTGCCATCAGTGAACCACAGGGAGACGGGGAGCTGTTTTTT	CAISEPQGDGELFF
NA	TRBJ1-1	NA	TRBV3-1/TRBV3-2	TGTGCCAGCAGCCAAGCAGGGCTGAACACTGAAGCTTTCTTT	CASSQAGLNTEAFF
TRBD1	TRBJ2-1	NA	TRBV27	TGTGCCAGCAGTCTAAGGGGGACAGGGGAGAACTACAATGAGCAGTTCTTC	CASSLRGTGENYNEQFF
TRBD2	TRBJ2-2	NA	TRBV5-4	TGTGCCAGCAGCCCCCGCGGGAGGGCCGGCACCGGGGAGCTGTTTTTT	CASSPRGRAGTGELFF
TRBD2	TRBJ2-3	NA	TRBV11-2	TGTGCCAGCAGCTTAGGGGCGGGGGAGTTCGATACGCAGTATTTT	CASSLGAGEFDTQYF
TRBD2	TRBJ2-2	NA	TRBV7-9	TGTGCCAGCAGCTTAGGGTTAGCGGGAGTAGTCGCCGGGGAGCTGTTTTTT	CASSLGLAGVVAGELFF
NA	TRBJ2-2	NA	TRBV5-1	TGCGCCAGCAGCCCCGCGGGGCAGGGGGCCGGGGAGCTGTTTTTT	CASSPAGQGAGELFF
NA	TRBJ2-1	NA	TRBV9	TGTGCCAGCAGCCCCCAATTGGGAGAGCAGTTCTTC	CASSPQLGEQFF
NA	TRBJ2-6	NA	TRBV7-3	TGTGCCAGCAGCTTGACGAGACTACAGGGCTCTGGGGCCAACGTCCTGACTTTC	CASSLTRLQGSGANVLTF
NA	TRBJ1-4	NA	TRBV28	TGTGCCAGCAGGGGGGTTGAGAAAAGACTGTTTTTT	CASRGVEKRLFF
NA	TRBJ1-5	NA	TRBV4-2	TGTGCCACCGGGGGGAGGGGATCCCTCAGAGCCCAGCCCCAGCATTTT	CATGGRGSLRAQPQHF
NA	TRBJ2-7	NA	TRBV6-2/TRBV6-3	TGTGCCAGCAGTTACGAAGGTAGCAGCTCCTACGAGCAGTACTTC	CASSYEGSSSYEQYF
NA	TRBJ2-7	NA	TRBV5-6	TGTGCCAGCAGCTTGAGACAGTACGAGCAGTACTTC	CASSLRQYEQYF
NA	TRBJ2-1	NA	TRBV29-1	TGCAGCGTTGCCACTAGCCCCCTCAACAATGAGCAGTTCTTC	CSVATSPLNNEQFF